This TCR beta chain was obtained from a study of blood T cells in healthy people across ages. A second PCR, run for roughly 6 to 11 cycles, used a sample-barcoded 5' primer plus a J-beta primer mix. A tag from a template-switch adaptor with 12 random nucleotides marked each cDNA molecule. TCRdb used MiXCR to reprocess the 5' RACE reads, holding one entry per CDR3 protein. This table has some 1.4 million distinct CDR3 sequences, roughly 40% appearing once. Peripheral blood from each donor was collected in a volume of approximately 9.2 milliliters. This clonotype was seen only a few times. From germline, CDR1 is SGHVS and CDR2 FQNEAQ. With V trimmed by 0 bases and J by 0 bases, 5 bases remained unmatched. The CDR3 contains 17 residues.

The sequenced sample consisted of blood. The receptor comes from a woman in her late teens or twenties in good health. The V gene is TRBV7-8, the J gene TRBJ2-1; TRBD1 agrees at 7 bases. CDR3 loop: CASSLALGTASYNEQFF. The DNA of the CDR3 is TGTGCCAGCAGCTTAGCCCTCGGGACAGCCTCCTACAATGAGCAGTTCTTC.